This T cell receptor (beta chain) was captured by sequencing in a study of cytomegalovirus exposure and HLA in healthy donors. Study in general: Within the Caucasian-associated ancestry cluster were 65% to 85% of the 300 to 450 genotyped donors.

This clone is a singleton in its sample. Both 60 Vbeta primers and 13 Jbeta primers went into the PCR. Under the authors' procedure: As a later analysis found, there were approximately 80 million unique TCR beta chains, of which some 9.9 million were shared. Only in-frame clones appear in the TCRdb table, and some are missing; sequencing was by immunoSEQ multiplex PCR. The D gene and trimming were derived from the DNA, and the V and J assignments and clone size from that table. The sample consists of under 200,000 clones, approximately 85% of them appearing once. The CDR3 has 15 residues. Trimming took 3 bases from V and 5 from J, leaving 16 bases between them. Germline CDR1 MNHEY, CDR2 SMNVEV (reference sequence).

Sample: PBMCs. The clonotype was recovered from a woman aged 50 to 60 in good health and CMV-seronegative. The chain combines TRBV27 with TRBJ2-5, with D uncertain. CDR3 nucleotides: TGTGCCAGCAGTTTCTCGTATGCGATTTCGGAGACCCAGTACTTC. It specifies CASSFSYAISETQYF.